The 10 T cell receptor beta chains presented below share a single source sample, sequenced in a study of OX40 agonist ivuxolimab in advanced cancers. Sequencing was performed with immunoSEQ multiplex PCR; in TCRdb, only in-frame clones are kept and a portion is missing. The table lists around 100,000 clones, roughly nine tenths of them singletons, with less than 0.4% in the top ten. Sample: CD4+ or CD8+ T cells sorted from blood, taken in a trial of the OX40 agonist ivuxolimab. The receptors derive from an adult with an advanced solid tumor such as melanoma, head and neck, liver or kidney cancer.

This clone was observed a few times. This chain links TRBV7-3 with TRBJ1-1; D ambiguous. Germline V gene sequence: CDR1 SGHTA, CDR2 FQGTGA. V lost 1 base and J lost 1, with 4 bases in between. This CDR3 contains 13 residues. The CDR3 region has the DNA TGTGCCAGCAGCTTAATGGAGAACACTGAAGCTTTCTTT. Its protein is CASSLMENTEAFF.

This chain's CDR3 is CASRHSHGSNGSYEQYF. The CDR3 bases are TGCGCCAGCAGACACAGCCATGGTTCGAATGGTAGCTACGAGCAGTACTTC. The chain combines TRBV23-1 with TRBJ2-7; D gene unclear. TRBV23-1 is placed among ORFs of uncertain function. CDR3 length equals 17 residues. Trimming took 6 bases from V and 3 from J, leaving 24 bases between them.

The chain carries TRBV28 and TRBJ2-6; 8 bases align to TRBD1. This CDR3 has 17 residues. Germline CDR1 and CDR2: MDHEN and SYDVKM. V lost 7 bases and J lost 0; bases outside the gene matches: 8. Here the CDR3 DNA reads TGTGCCAGCACCTTGACAGGGGCCTACTCTGGGGCCAACGTCCTGACTTTC. As protein: CASTLTGAYSGANVLTF.

This clone was detected once. The rearrangement uses TRBV28 and TRBJ1-1; tentative D call: TRBD1 (5 bases). From germline, CDR1 is MDHEN and CDR2 SYDVKM. The V and J ends lost 7 bases and 4 bases respectively, with 16 bases between them. The CDR3 runs to 14 residues. The CDR3 nucleotides are TGTGCCAGCACCGGCTTAGGGGAGGTCACTGAAGCTTTCTTT. Encoded protein: CASTGLGEVTEAFF.

The rearrangement uses TRBV28 and TRBJ2-3; the match to TRBD2 covers 11 bases. Germline CDR1 and CDR2: MDHEN and SYDVKM. V lost 6 bases, J lost 0 bases, and 2 bases stayed unmatched. The CDR3 contains 15 residues. CDR3 amino acids: CASSLAGGSTDTQYF. CDR3 coding DNA: TGTGCCAGCAGCCTAGCGGGAGGCAGCACAGATACGCAGTATTTT. The whole variable domain, filled in from reference TRBV28 and TRBJ2-3, reads DVKVTQSSRYLVKRTGEKVFLECVQDMDHENMFWYRQDPGLGLRLIYFSYDVKMKEKGDIPEGYSVSREKKERFSLILESASTNQTSMYLCASSLAGGSTDTQYFGPGTRLTVL.

The gene calls are TRBV4-3 and TRBJ2-6; TRBD1 is a possible D gene (5 bases). The CDR3 loop spans 18 amino acids. Germline values: CDR1 LGHNA, CDR2 YSLEER. V lost 0 bases, J lost 0 bases, and 12 bases lay in between. In DNA, the CDR3 is TGCGCCAGCAGCCAAGATTTTGCAGGGATCTCTGGGGCCAACGTCCTGACTTTC. It translates to CASSQDFAGISGANVLTF.

The gene calls are TRBV5-4 and TRBJ2-7; 8 nucleotides agree with TRBD2. CDR3 length: 14 residues. J lost 0 bases, V lost 4 bases, and 3 bases had no gene match. Germline assignment: CDR1 SGHNT and CDR2 YYREEE (reference sequence). The CDR3 sequence: CASSPRGDSYEQYF. As DNA, the CDR3 is TGTGCCAGCAGCCCGCGGGGGGACTCCTACGAGCAGTACTTC.

Here the CDR3 reads CASSLRGRSNQPQHF. The CDR3 nucleotides read TGTGCCAGCAGTTTAAGAGGGAGGAGCAATCAGCCCCAGCATTTT. This rearrangement joins TRBV28 to TRBJ1-5; D gene ambiguous. Trimming pared 2 bases from V and 1 base from J, leaving 9 bases between. CDR3 length: 15 amino acids. Germline V gene data show CDR1 as MDHEN and CDR2 as SYDVKM.

J is TRBJ1-4 and V is TRBV4-2; 10 nucleotides agree with TRBD1. Germline values: CDR1 LGHNA, CDR2 YNFKEQ. This CDR3 is built from 17 residues. J lost 5 bases, V lost 2 bases, and 8 bases had no gene match. The CDR3 protein is CASSQRTGGTMNEKLFF. The CDR3 region has the DNA TGTGCCAGCAGCCAAAGGACAGGGGGGACCATGAATGAAAAACTGTTTTTT.

V gene TRBV7-3 combines with J gene TRBJ1-4; 8 positions agree with TRBD1. V lost 4 bases and J lost 7; bases outside the gene matches: 17. The germline CDR1 and CDR2 sequences are SGHTA and FQGTGA. This CDR3 has 18 amino acids. The CDR3 loop reads CASSSRPSEQGDFEKLFF. The CDR3 DNA reads TGTGCCAGCAGCTCTAGGCCCTCGGAACAGGGGGACTTTGAAAAACTGTTTTTT. The whole variable domain, filled in from reference TRBV7-3 and TRBJ1-4, reads GAGVSQTPSNKVTEKGKYVELRCDPISGHTALYWYRQSLGQGPEFLIYFQGTGAADDSGLPNDRFFAVRPEGSVSTLKIQRTERGDSAVYLCASSSRPSEQGDFEKLFFGSGTQLSVL.